This T cell receptor (beta chain) is drawn from a study of T cells after posttransplantation cyclophosphamide. Broader study findings: Skin or GI-infiltrating T cells shared few TRB sequences with blood. TRB clonality was highly associated with recipient CMV seropositivity and reactivation.

Germline V CDR1 and CDR2: SGDLS, YYNGEE. Trimming stripped 0 bases from V and 5 bases from J, with 4 bases between. The CDR3 totals 12 residues. Cyclophosphamide on days +3 and +4 followed busulfan-fludarabine conditioning and a marrow graft. Profiled with immunoSEQ multiplex PCR; TCRdb holds only in-frame clones, not every one. Observed in the sample are roughly 7,200 clones, none of them singletons. This clone was observed many times. Its specificity is unknown. This clonotype originated in a female patient in her 50s who received an allogeneic stem cell transplant from an unrelated donor, was CMV-positive, and had acute GVHD only. The graft donor may have given rise to some T cells. This material consisted of PBMCs, taken after allogeneic stem cell transplant with posttransplant cyclophosphamide. The V and J genes are TRBV9 and TRBJ2-3, with D unresolved. CDR3 loop: CASSVVQDTQYF. The CDR3 DNA reads as TGTGCCAGCAGCGTAGTTCAAGATACGCAGTATTTT.